Each of the 8 T cell receptor beta chains below was sequenced from the same sample in a study of molecular identifiers for immune sequencing clone quantification. TCRdb reprocessed the PCR reads via MiXCR and lists one record per CDR3 protein. This table has 60,000 to 80,000 distinct CDR3 sequences, 18% appearing once. The sequenced sample consisted of naive CD8+ T cells from blood, with Jurkat cell RNA spiked in. The subset denotes: FACS-sorted CD8+CD4-CCR7+CD45RA+ naive T cells. Every receptor here comes from a human donor in good health. Some libraries in this study had Jurkat cell RNA spiked in.

At least ten counts were recorded for this clonotype. The rearrangement joins TRBV19 to TRBJ2-1; 7 nucleotides line up with TRBD2. Germline V gene sequence: CDR1 LNHDA, CDR2 SQIVND (reference sequence). The junction had 4 bases not matched to a gene; V was cut back by 0 bases and J by 5 bases. The CDR3 has 15 residues. The CDR3 loop is CASSIEPSGHNEQFF. CDR3 nucleotide sequence: TGTGCCAGTAGTATAGAACCTAGCGGTCACAATGAGCAGTTCTTC.

This clonotype was counted ten times or more. The rearrangement links TRBV27 to TRBJ2-2; no reliable D call. Trimming removed 2 bases from V and 6 bases from J, with 4 bases in between. CDR3 length: 12 residues. Germline loops: CDR1 MNHEY, CDR2 SMNVEV (reference sequence). Here the CDR3 reads CASSLVAGELFF. The CDR3 nucleotides read TGTGCCAGCAGTTTAGTAGCCGGGGAGCTGTTTTTT.

The gene calls are TRBV5-1 and TRBJ1-2; D gene ambiguous. Germline V CDR1 and CDR2: SGHRS, YFSETQ. V was pared by 0 bases and J by 6 bases, with 6 bases between. The CDR3 is made up of 12 amino acids. The CDR3: CASSLVGDGYTF. The CDR3 nucleotides are TGCGCCAGCAGCTTGGTTGGAGATGGCTACACCTTC.

This clonotype was detected many times. J is TRBJ2-3 and V is TRBV7-6; no clear D gene. The CDR3 covers 14 residues. Trimming pared 5 bases from V and 2 bases from J, leaving 11 bases between. Germline CDR1 is SGHVS and CDR2 is FNYEAQ. The CDR3 loop is CASSAVGPTDTQYF. CDR3 nucleotides: TGTGCCAGCAGCGCCGTCGGACCCACAGATACGCAGTATTTT. Together with reference TRBV7-6 and TRBJ2-3, the CDR3 gives the full variable domain: GAGVSQSPRYKVTKRGQDVALRCDPISGHVSLYWYRQALGQGPEFLTYFNYEAQQDKSGLPNDRFSAERPEGSISTLTIQRTEQRDSAMYRCASSAVGPTDTQYFGPGTRLTVL.

This clonotype was seen at least ten times. The chain's CDR3 is CAIQGTAGGPGELFF. The CDR3 nucleotides are TGTGCCATCCAGGGGACCGCGGGAGGACCCGGGGAGCTGTTTTTT. The chain combines TRBV10-3 with TRBJ2-2; 8 bases fit TRBD2. This CDR3 is 15 amino acids long. The J segment lost 6 bases and the V segment lost 8 bases, leaving 11 bases of the junction unmatched. Germline CDR1 is ENHRY and CDR2 is SYGVKD.

This clonotype was observed many times. The rearrangement uses TRBV19 and TRBJ2-1, with D perhaps assigned TRBD1 or TRBD2 (5 bases each). This CDR3 spans 17 amino acids. The germline CDR1 and CDR2 sequences are LNHDA and SQIVND (reference sequence). Trimming took 0 bases from V and 2 from J, leaving 14 bases between them. CDR3 protein: CASSIELYSGPYNEQFF. CDR3 coding DNA: TGTGCCAGTAGTATAGAGCTTTATTCGGGGCCCTACAATGAGCAGTTCTTC.

A note on this clonotype: This may arise from a read error, as a much more abundant clone is one base away. The gene calls are TRBV5-4 and TRBJ1-2; D gene unclear. The V end lost 4 bases, the J end lost 6 bases, and 10 bases lay between the germline ends. The CDR3 is made up of 12 amino acids. Germline lookup yields CDR1 SGHNT and CDR2 YYREEE (reference sequence). The CDR3 coding sequence is TGTGCCAGCAGCCCGCCCTATAATGGCTACACCTTC. It translates to CASSPPYNGYTF.

There are many counts of this clonotype. J is TRBJ1-1 and V is TRBV10-3; weak D call: TRBD1 (6 bases). The germline gives CDR1 ENHRY, CDR2 SYGVKD. This CDR3 is built from 15 residues. V shed 11 bases and J shed 2 bases, with 21 bases lying between them. The CDR3 sequence is CAPMGTREDNTEAFF. CDR3 DNA: TGTGCCCCCATGGGGACACGAGAGGATAACACTGAAGCTTTCTTT.